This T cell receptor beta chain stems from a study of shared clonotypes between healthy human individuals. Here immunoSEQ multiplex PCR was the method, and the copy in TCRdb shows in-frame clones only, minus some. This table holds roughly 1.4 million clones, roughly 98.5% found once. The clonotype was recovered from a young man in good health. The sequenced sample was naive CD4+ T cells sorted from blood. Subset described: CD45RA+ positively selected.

The DNA of the CDR3 is TGTGCCAGCAGCTTAGCCCGGGGACTAGCGATCTCCTACAATGAGCAGTTCTTC. It is translated as CASSLARGLAISYNEQFF. The genes are TRBV7-2 and TRBJ2-1; 10 nucleotides match TRBD2. CDR3 length equals 18 residues. Trimming removed 0 bases from V and 0 bases from J; junction bases left unmatched: 5. CDR1 and CDR2 (germline): SGHTA, FQGNSA.